This record concerns one T cell receptor (beta chain) sequence. The PCR employed 60 Vbeta primers together with 13 Jbeta primers. This table comes from immunoSEQ multiplex PCR, and its TCRdb copy is limited to in-frame clones, with some not included. Its clone listing holds some 130,000 clones. The data are from a study of cytomegalovirus exposure and HLA in healthy donors. J gave up 5 bases and V 2 bases, and 5 bases lay outside the gene matches. The CDR3 is made up of 16 amino acids. Germline loops: CDR1 SEHNR, CDR2 FQNEAQ (reference sequence). This sequence was found in a woman aged 40-49 years in good health and CMV-seropositive. The chain carries TRBV7-9 and TRBJ2-5; TRBD2 agrees at 13 bases. The sequenced material came from PBMCs. The CDR3 coding sequence is TGTGCCAGCAGCTTACGACTAGCGGGAGGTGGGGAGACCCAGTACTTC. It codes for CASSLRLAGGGETQYF.